The 28 T cell receptor beta chains reported below all come from one sample, sequenced in a study of blood T cell repertoires in COVID-19. Assay: immunoSEQ multiplex PCR; the TCRdb copy retains only in-frame clones and omits some. The sample includes approximately 100,000 clones, 70% to 90% of them seen just once. Sequenced sample: PBMCs or T cells enriched from blood (not recorded which). The receptors were gathered from a woman between 45 and 65 years old who had recovered from COVID-19.

Comment on this clone: This CDR3 fails to terminate in the conserved phenylalanine or tryptophan, so it likely reflects a read error. The limits of the CDR3 on the DNA are not certain, so only TCRdb's listed CDR3 is given. J is TRBJ1-2 and V is TRBV18. Termini included, the CDR3 measures 12 amino acids. Germline V lookup: CDR1 KGHSH, CDR2 LQKENI. This chain's CDR3 is CASSSEGGLTTL.

Notes on this clone: Other DNA sequences from this sample encode an identical CDR3 as well. The chain links TRBV18 to TRBJ1-1; 9 bases fit TRBD1. The CDR3 runs to 15 residues. Germline V gene sequence: CDR1 KGHSH, CDR2 LQKENI. J was trimmed by 2 bases and V by 1 base; bases with no gene match: 2. Written as DNA, the CDR3 is TGTGCCAGCTCACCACTGGGACAGGGAAACACTGAAGCTTTCTTT. It codes for CASSPLGQGNTEAFF.

V usage is TRBV27 and J usage is TRBJ2-3, with unresolved D. CDR1 is MNHEY, CDR2 SMNVEV, per germline (reference sequence). Trimming took off 5 bases at V and 1 base at J, with 10 bases between the two ends. CDR3 length: 14 amino acids. CDR3 region: CASSISPRTDTQYF. CDR3 nucleotides: TGTGCCAGCAGTATCAGTCCTCGCACAGATACGCAGTATTTT.

The rearrangement links TRBV12-2 to TRBJ1-5; the table calls TRBD1, which could not be checked here. TRBV12-2 is termed a pseudogene. The CDR3 length is 16 residues. CDR3 sequence reads: CASRPLGTGGNQPQHF. DNA of the CDR3: TGTGCAAGTCGCCCGCTCGGGACAGGGGGCAATCAGCCCCAGCATTTT.

The chain couples TRBV5-6 to TRBJ1-5, with D possibly being TRBD1 (5 bases). Germline values: CDR1 SGHDT, CDR2 YYEEEE. Trimming took off 4 bases at V and 8 bases at J, with 19 bases between the two ends. The CDR3 spans 15 residues. The CDR3 DNA is TGTGCCAGCAGCGTGGGTGGGACTCCACAGGAGCCCCAGCATTTT. Protein product: CASSVGGTPQEPQHF.

This clone was seen a handful of times. J is TRBJ1-3 and V is TRBV4-1; the D is unclear. Germline V CDR1 and CDR2: MGHRA, YSYEKL. V shed 3 bases and J shed 5 bases, with 11 bases lying between them. This CDR3 has 14 amino acids. DNA for the CDR3: TGCGCCAGCAGCCATCCCCCAAGCCGAAACACCATATATTTT. This sequence encodes CASSHPPSRNTIYF.

The V call is TRBV19, the J call TRBJ1-4; a possible D gene is TRBD1 (5 bases). V was clipped by 2 bases and J by 8 bases, with 15 bases between them. The CDR3 consists of 15 residues. In germline, CDR1 is LNHDA, CDR2 SQIVND (reference sequence). The CDR3 sequence: CASSIKGWAGEKLFF. The CDR3 nucleotides are TGTGCCAGTAGTATAAAGGGTTGGGCAGGGGAAAAACTGTTTTTT.

The chain is built from TRBV7-3 and TRBJ2-1, with 10 nucleotides matching TRBD2. CDR1 SGHTA and CDR2 FQGTGA come from the germline V gene. The CDR3 has 15 amino acids. The V and J ends lost 4 bases and 4 bases, in that order; junction bases with no gene match: 4. CDR3 nucleotide sequence: TGTGCCAGCAGCTCCCTTAGCGGGGGGTACAATGAGCAGTTCTTC. Its translation: CASSSLSGGYNEQFF.

The gene calls are TRBV29-1 and TRBJ2-3; the D gene is possibly TRBD1 (6 bases). The CDR3 is made up of 15 amino acids. V lost 0 bases, J lost 2 bases, and 12 bases lay in between. Germline assignment: CDR1 SQVTM and CDR2 ANQGSEA. The CDR3 nucleotides read TGCAGCGTTGAAGATAATACAGGGTTCACAGATACGCAGTATTTT. Its translation: CSVEDNTGFTDTQYF.

The chain joins TRBV5-5 to TRBJ1-2; 9 bases agree with TRBD1. From germline, CDR1 is SGHKS and CDR2 YYEKEE (reference sequence). CDR3 size: 14 residues. J was trimmed by 2 bases and V by 4 bases; bases with no gene match: 3. In DNA, the CDR3 is TGTGCCAGCAGCCCAGGACAGGGGAACTATGGCTACACCTTC. Amino acids: CASSPGQGNYGYTF.

The chain has TRBV7-8 and TRBJ1-2, with D possibly TRBD1 on 6 matching bases. The germline V gene has CDR1 SGHVS and CDR2 FQNEAQ. The germline V and J ends were trimmed by 5 bases and 5 bases, with 12 bases remaining between them. There are 13 residues in the CDR3. The CDR3 reads CASSRGQPYGYTF. CDR3 sequence (DNA): TGTGCCAGCAGCCGCGGACAGCCATATGGCTACACCTTC.

This clone occurred once. The chain uses TRBV21-1 and TRBJ1-2. TRBV21-1 is a known pseudogene. This CDR3 is 18 amino acids long. The CDR3 sequence is CASRNARTLRNNNYGYTF. The DNA for the CDR3 is TGTGCCAGCAGAAATGCTAGAACGCTACGGAATAATAACTATGGCTACACCTTC.

The chain links TRBV6-1 to TRBJ1-6; perhaps TRBD1 as D (6 bases). Germline V lookup: CDR1 MNHNS, CDR2 SASEGT. With 3 bases removed from V and 7 bases from J, the gap between germline ends came to 13 bases. The CDR3 runs to 15 residues. In DNA, the CDR3 is TGTGCCAGCAGTGAGGCCCAGGGGATGAATTCACCCCTCCACTTT. Translated: CASSEAQGMNSPLHF.

CDR3 protein: CASSFTGGALTEAFF. The CDR3 bases are TGTGCCAGCAGCTTTACAGGGGGCGCCCTCACTGAAGCTTTCTTT. The rearrangement links TRBV7-9 to TRBJ1-1; TRBD1 agrees at 9 bases. CDR1 SEHNR and CDR2 FQNEAQ come from the germline V gene (reference sequence). The ends lost 3 bases at V and 4 bases at J; junction bases unmatched: 6. This CDR3 has 15 amino acids.

V is TRBV6-4 and J is TRBJ2-5; TRBD1 is a possible D gene (5 bases). V lost 6 bases, J lost 4 bases, and 18 bases lay in between. The germline V gene has CDR1 MRHNA and CDR2 SNTAGT. CDR3 length equals 15 residues. The CDR3 bases are TGTGCCAGCAGCGGATCCCACATGCAGGGAGAGACCCAGTACTTC. It yields the protein CASSGSHMQGETQYF.

V and J are TRBV7-6 and TRBJ2-1; 8 bases line up with TRBD2. From germline, CDR1 is SGHVS and CDR2 FNYEAQ. V dropped 4 bases and J dropped 0; count of bases not matched to a gene: 5. This CDR3 has 16 amino acids. As DNA, the CDR3 is TGTGCCAGCAGCTCGTTAGCGGGGACCTCCTACAATGAGCAGTTCTTC. Translation gives CASSSLAGTSYNEQFF.

The chain couples TRBV14 to TRBJ2-1; 8 nucleotides match TRBD2. CDR1 SGHDN and CDR2 FVKESK come from the germline V gene. The junction had 12 bases not matched to a gene; V was cut back by 4 bases and J by 4 bases. The CDR3 totals 17 residues. Here the CDR3 DNA reads TGTGCCAGCAGCCCCTCCCAGTTAGCGGGAAGGTACAATGAGCAGTTCTTC. Protein sequence: CASSPSQLAGRYNEQFF.

CDR3 in amino acids: CATGRGAYNEQFF. The DNA for the CDR3 is TGTGCCACCGGGAGGGGGGCCTACAATGAGCAGTTCTTC. The chain has TRBV25-1 and TRBJ2-1; 8 nucleotides line up with TRBD2. V gave up 10 bases and J gave up 2 bases; unmatched junction bases: 4. Per germline, CDR1 MGHDK and CDR2 SYGVNS. This CDR3 contains 13 residues.

V gene TRBV19 combines with J gene TRBJ1-6; 7 nucleotides match TRBD1. The ends lost 0 bases at V and 7 bases at J; junction bases unmatched: 6. The CDR3 runs to 16 residues. CDR1 is LNHDA, CDR2 SQIVND, per germline (reference sequence). The CDR3 sequence: CASSIDTGAGNSPLHF. The DNA of the CDR3 is TGTGCCAGTAGTATAGATACAGGGGCTGGGAATTCACCCCTCCACTTT.

The CDR3 coding sequence is TGTGCCTGTACCCCCGGGGTGAGCGGCAATCAGCCCCAGCATTTT. Protein product: CACTPGVSGNQPQHF. The chain employs TRBV30 and TRBJ1-5, with no clear D. V lost 6 bases to trimming and J lost 2 bases, with 17 bases between them. The CDR3 runs to 15 residues. Germline lookup yields CDR1 GTSNPN and CDR2 SVGIG (reference sequence).

This clone was recorded a few times. The chain carries TRBV27 and TRBJ1-5; 7 bases are shared with TRBD1. This CDR3 has 14 amino acids. CDR1 is MNHEY and CDR2 is SMNVEV in the germline V gene (reference sequence). V trimming: 8 bases; J trimming: 4 bases; junction bases outside the gene matches: 8. CDR3 nucleotides: TGTGCCAGCGGGGGGACAGTCATTAATCAGCCCCAGCATTTT. Protein sequence: CASGGTVINQPQHF.

The chain has TRBV12-3 or TRBV12-4 and TRBJ1-1; D not resolved. The ends were cut back, 4 bases at V and 0 bases at J, with 3 bases in the middle. The CDR3 contains 12 residues. The CDR3 coding sequence is TGTGCCAGCAGTTATATGAACACTGAAGCTTTCTTT. Its translation is CASSYMNTEAFF.

The chain recombines TRBV10-1 with TRBJ2-5; 7 nucleotides match TRBD2. The junction had 12 bases not matched to a gene; V was cut back by 6 bases and J by 5 bases. The CDR3 is 15 amino acids. Germline CDR1 and CDR2: WNHNN and SYGVQD (reference sequence). The CDR3 sequence is CASSERRGGTETQYF. CDR3 sequence (DNA): TGCGCCAGCAGCGAGAGGCGCGGGGGTACGGAGACCCAGTACTTC.

The genes are TRBV4-1 and TRBJ2-1; 8 positions agree with TRBD1. Losses at the gene ends were 3 bases for V and 7 bases for J; bases not matched to a gene: 11. This CDR3 is 16 amino acids long. Germline V lookup: CDR1 MGHRA, CDR2 YSYEKL. DNA for the CDR3: TGCGCCAGCAGCCACCCCGGCAGGGGGCAAGGGAATGAGCAGTTCTTC. It yields the protein CASSHPGRGQGNEQFF.

The gene calls are TRBV24-1 and TRBJ2-2, with D possibly being TRBD2 (6 bases). From germline, CDR1 is KGHDR and CDR2 SFDVKD. This CDR3 has 13 amino acids. The V end lost 8 bases, the J end lost 4 bases, and 10 bases lay between the germline ends. The CDR3 region has the DNA TGTGCCACCAATGGAGGGTCCACCGGGGAGCTGTTTTTT. It translates to CATNGGSTGELFF.

The gene calls are TRBV4-2 and TRBJ2-2, with D perhaps TRBD2 (5 bases). The CDR3 is 16 residues long. The V gene's germline CDR1 is LGHNA and CDR2 YNFKEQ. The germline V and J ends were trimmed by 0 bases and 6 bases, with 14 bases remaining between them. The CDR3 DNA follows: TGTGCCAGCAGCCAAGATGACGGTAGCGTCGCCGGGGAGCTGTTTTTT. It specifies CASSQDDGSVAGELFF.

This clone occurred a few times. The identical CDR3 is also encoded by other nucleotide sequences in the sample. The rearrangement uses TRBV28 and TRBJ1-5, with D possibly being TRBD1 (5 bases). The V gene's germline CDR1 is MDHEN and CDR2 SYDVKM. The CDR3 has 13 residues. Trimming removed 7 bases at V and 1 base at J, with 8 bases between. The CDR3 sequence is CASNRQSNQPQHF. The CDR3 bases are TGTGCCAGCAATCGACAGAGCAATCAGCCCCAGCATTTT.

V is TRBV6-5 and J is TRBJ1-2; 10 bases are a match to TRBD1. Trimming at V came to 0 bases and at J to 3 bases, leaving 1 base not matched to a gene. The germline CDR1 and CDR2 sequences are MNHEY and SVGAGI. This CDR3 region has 15 residues. The CDR3 bases are TGTGCCAGCAGTTACTCTGGGACAGGGGACTATGGCTACACCTTC. Translated, it gives CASSYSGTGDYGYTF.